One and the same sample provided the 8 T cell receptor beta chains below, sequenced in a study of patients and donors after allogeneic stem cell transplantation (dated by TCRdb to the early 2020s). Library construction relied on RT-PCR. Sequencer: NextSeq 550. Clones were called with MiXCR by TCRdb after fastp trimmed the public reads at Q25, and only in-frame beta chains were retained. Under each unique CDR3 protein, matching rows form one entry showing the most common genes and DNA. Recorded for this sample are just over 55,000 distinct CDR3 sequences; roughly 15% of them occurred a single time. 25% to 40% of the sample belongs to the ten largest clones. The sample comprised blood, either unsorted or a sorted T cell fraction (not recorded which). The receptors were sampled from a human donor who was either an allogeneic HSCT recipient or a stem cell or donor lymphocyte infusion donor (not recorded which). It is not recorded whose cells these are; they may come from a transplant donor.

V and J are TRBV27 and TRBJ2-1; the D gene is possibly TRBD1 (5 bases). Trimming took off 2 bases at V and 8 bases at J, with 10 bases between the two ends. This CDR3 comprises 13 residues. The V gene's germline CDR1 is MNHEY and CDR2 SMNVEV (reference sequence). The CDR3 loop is CASSLRGRHEQFF. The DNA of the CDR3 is TGTGCCAGCAGTTTAAGGGGTCGTCATGAGCAGTTCTTC.

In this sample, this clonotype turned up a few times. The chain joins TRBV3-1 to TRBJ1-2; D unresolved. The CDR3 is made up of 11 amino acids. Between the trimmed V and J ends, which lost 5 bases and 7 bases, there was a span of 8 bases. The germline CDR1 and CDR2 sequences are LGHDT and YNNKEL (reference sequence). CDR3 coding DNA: TGTGCCAGCAGCACCGCGGGTGGCTACACCTTC. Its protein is CASSTAGGYTF.

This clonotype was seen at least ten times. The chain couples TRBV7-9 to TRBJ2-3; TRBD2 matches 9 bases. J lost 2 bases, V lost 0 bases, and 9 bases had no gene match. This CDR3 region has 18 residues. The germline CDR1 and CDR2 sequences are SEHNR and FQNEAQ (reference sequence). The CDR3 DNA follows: TGTGCCAGCAGCTTAGCCCATCTCGCGGGAGGGCCCACAGATACGCAGTATTTT. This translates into CASSLAHLAGGPTDTQYF.

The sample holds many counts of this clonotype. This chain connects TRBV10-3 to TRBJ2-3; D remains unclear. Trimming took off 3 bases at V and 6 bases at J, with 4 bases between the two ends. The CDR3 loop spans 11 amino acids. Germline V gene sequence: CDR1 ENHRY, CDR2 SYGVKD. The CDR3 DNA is TGTGCCATCAGTGAAGGGGATACGCAGTATTTT. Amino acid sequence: CAISEGDTQYF.

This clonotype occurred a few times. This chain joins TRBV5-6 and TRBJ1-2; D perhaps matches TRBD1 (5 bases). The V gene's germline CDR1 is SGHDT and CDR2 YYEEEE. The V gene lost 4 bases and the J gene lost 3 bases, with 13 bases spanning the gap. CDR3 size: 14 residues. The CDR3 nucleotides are TGTGCCAGCAGCCAACCTACAGGATACTATGGCTACACCTTC. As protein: CASSQPTGYYGYTF.

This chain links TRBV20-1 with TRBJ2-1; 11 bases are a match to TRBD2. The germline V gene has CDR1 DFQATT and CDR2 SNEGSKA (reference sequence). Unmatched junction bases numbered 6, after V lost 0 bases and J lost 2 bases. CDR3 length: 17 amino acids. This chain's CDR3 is CSARDTLAGEAYNEQFF. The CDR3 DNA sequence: TGCAGTGCTAGAGATACACTAGCGGGAGAAGCCTACAATGAGCAGTTCTTC.

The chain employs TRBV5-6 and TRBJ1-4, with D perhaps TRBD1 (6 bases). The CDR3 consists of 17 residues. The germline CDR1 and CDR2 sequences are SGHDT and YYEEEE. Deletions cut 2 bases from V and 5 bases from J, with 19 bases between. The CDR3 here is CASSLFFPYRVNEKLFF. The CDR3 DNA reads TGTGCCAGCAGCTTATTTTTCCCGTACAGGGTGAATGAAAAACTGTTTTTT.

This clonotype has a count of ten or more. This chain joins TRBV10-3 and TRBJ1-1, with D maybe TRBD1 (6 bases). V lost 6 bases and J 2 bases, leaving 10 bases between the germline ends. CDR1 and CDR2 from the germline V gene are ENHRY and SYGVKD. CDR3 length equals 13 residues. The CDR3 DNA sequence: TGTGCCATCAGGGACAGTTTAAACACTGAAGCTTTCTTT. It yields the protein CAIRDSLNTEAFF.